These T cell receptor beta chains were read from a single sample in a study of T-cell reconstitution after alpha-beta-depleted transplantation in children. TCRdb used MiXCR to reprocess the PCR reads, holding one entry per CDR3 protein. The data show around 270,000 distinct CDR3 sequences, nearly 8% seen once. The sequencing used peripheral blood, collected 360 days after TCRalphabeta/CD19-depleted stem cell transplant. The receptor set was obtained from a female patient aged 2-9 years who had a stem cell transplant for Fanconi anemia, so the T cells may come from the graft donor. Each CDR3 is given with its conserved first and last residue. Fields, in order: D gene, J gene, V gene, clone size, CDR3 DNA, CDR3 protein. A D gene is named only where the DNA matches it firmly. Size is stated for part of the rows, as once, few or many counts, or as a class when the clone is expanded.

D gene: TRBD2
J gene: TRBJ2-2
V gene: TRBV12-3/TRBV12-4
clone size: many
CDR3 DNA: TGTGCCAGCAGTTTTGCTAGCGGGGCCGTTCCGGGGGAGCTGTTTTTT
CDR3 protein: CASSFASGAVPGELFF

D gene: TRBD2
J gene: TRBJ2-5
V gene: TRBV20-1
clone size: many
CDR3 DNA: TGCAGCGCCAGTAGCGGGGGACAAGAGACCCAGTACTTC
CDR3 protein: CSASSGGQETQYF

D gene: .
J gene: TRBJ2-6
V gene: TRBV25-1
clone size: many
CDR3 DNA: TGTGCCAGCAGTAACGCCAATGGGGCCAACGTCCTGACTTTC
CDR3 protein: CASSNANGANVLTF

D gene: .
J gene: TRBJ1-2
V gene: TRBV27
clone size: few
CDR3 DNA: TGTGCCAGCAGTTCGGGATTCCGGGAGAGGAACTATGGCTACACCTTC
CDR3 protein: CASSSGFRERNYGYTF

D gene: TRBD2
J gene: TRBJ2-5
V gene: TRBV12-3/TRBV12-4
clone size: .
CDR3 DNA: TGTGCCAGAAGTTTTGGGGCTAGCGGGGGCAGGGAGACCCAGTACTTC
CDR3 protein: CARSFGASGGRETQYF

D gene: TRBD1
J gene: TRBJ1-4
V gene: TRBV5-1
clone size: .
CDR3 DNA: TGCGCCAGCAGCTTAATGACAGGGAATAATGAAAAACTGTTTTTT
CDR3 protein: CASSLMTGNNEKLFF

D gene: .
J gene: TRBJ2-1
V gene: TRBV4-3
clone size: many
CDR3 DNA: TGCGCCAGCAGCCAAGATAGGGGCTACAATGAGCAGTTCTTC
CDR3 protein: CASSQDRGYNEQFF

D gene: .
J gene: TRBJ2-7
V gene: TRBV7-2
clone size: many
CDR3 DNA: TGTGCCAGCAGCTCAGTATCCCCCTCCTACGAGCAGTACTTC
CDR3 protein: CASSSVSPSYEQYF

D gene: .
J gene: TRBJ1-1
V gene: TRBV11-1
clone size: .
CDR3 DNA: TGTGCCAGCAGCTCCGGGCGGACTATGAACACTGAAGCTTTCTTT
CDR3 protein: CASSSGRTMNTEAFF

D gene: .
J gene: TRBJ1-1
V gene: TRBV28
clone size: many
CDR3 DNA: TGTGCCAGCATGCGTTCTGAAGCTTTCTTT
CDR3 protein: CASMRSEAFF

D gene: TRBD1
J gene: TRBJ2-6
V gene: TRBV11-1
clone size: many
CDR3 DNA: TGTGCCAGCAGCTTCGACAGGGCCAGCTCTGGGGCCAACGTCCTGACTTTC
CDR3 protein: CASSFDRASSGANVLTF

D gene: .
J gene: TRBJ1-1
V gene: TRBV28
clone size: many
CDR3 DNA: TGTGCCAGCAGTTTAGGGGGAAACCCTGAAGCTTTCTTT
CDR3 protein: CASSLGGNPEAFF

D gene: .
J gene: TRBJ1-2
V gene: TRBV13
clone size: few
CDR3 DNA: TGTGCCAGCAGCCTCGGGACTTATAACTATGGCTACACCTTC
CDR3 protein: CASSLGTYNYGYTF

D gene: TRBD2
J gene: TRBJ2-1
V gene: TRBV29-1
clone size: many
CDR3 DNA: TGCAGCGTGGGGGGACTAACCAGCTCCTACAATGAGCAGTTCTTC
CDR3 protein: CSVGGLTSSYNEQFF

D gene: TRBD2
J gene: TRBJ2-3
V gene: TRBV2
clone size: many
CDR3 DNA: TGTGCCAGCAGTCTAGCGGGCCTTAGCACAGATACGCAGTATTTT
CDR3 protein: CASSLAGLSTDTQYF

D gene: .
J gene: TRBJ1-4
V gene: TRBV7-6
clone size: .
CDR3 DNA: TGTGCCAGCAGCTTAGCGGCCCCACCGGGCGCAACTAATGAAAAACTGTTTTTT
CDR3 protein: CASSLAAPPGATNEKLFF

D gene: TRBD2
J gene: TRBJ2-1
V gene: TRBV24-1
clone size: .
CDR3 DNA: TGTGCCACCAGTGATAGGACTAGCGGGGGGGCCAATGAGCAGTTCTTC
CDR3 protein: CATSDRTSGGANEQFF

D gene: .
J gene: TRBJ1-2
V gene: TRBV5-6
clone size: many
CDR3 DNA: TGTGCCAGCAGCGCCGACAGGATCTATGGCTACACCTTC
CDR3 protein: CASSADRIYGYTF

D gene: .
J gene: TRBJ1-1
V gene: TRBV11-2
clone size: .
CDR3 DNA: TGTGCCAGCAGCTTAGGGGCAAGGGGAGCTTTCTTT
CDR3 protein: CASSLGARGAFF

D gene: .
J gene: TRBJ1-1
V gene: TRBV10-3
clone size: .
CDR3 DNA: TGTGCCATCAGTCGGGGGGGAAACAGGGCTGGCACTGAAGCTTTCTTT
CDR3 protein: CAISRGGNRAGTEAFF

D gene: TRBD1
J gene: TRBJ2-6
V gene: TRBV18
clone size: .
CDR3 DNA: TGTGCCAGCTCACAGAAACCGGGACAGGGTACAACTGGGGCCAACGTCCTGACTTTC
CDR3 protein: CASSQKPGQGTTGANVLTF

D gene: .
J gene: TRBJ2-1
V gene: TRBV29-1
clone size: many
CDR3 DNA: TGCAGCGTTGAAGATCTGAGAAGGGGCTCCTACAATGAGCAGTTCTTC
CDR3 protein: CSVEDLRRGSYNEQFF

D gene: .
J gene: TRBJ1-1
V gene: TRBV20-1
clone size: .
CDR3 DNA: TGCAGTGCTGGAGGGGATTGGGGGACTGAAGCTTTCTTT
CDR3 protein: CSAGGDWGTEAFF

D gene: TRBD1
J gene: TRBJ2-1
V gene: TRBV12-3/TRBV12-4
clone size: many
CDR3 DNA: TGTGCCAGCAGCACACAGGGGGGAGGCTACAATGAGCAGTTCTTC
CDR3 protein: CASSTQGGGYNEQFF

D gene: TRBD2
J gene: TRBJ2-7
V gene: TRBV12-3/TRBV12-4
clone size: .
CDR3 DNA: TGTGCCAGCAGTTTACGGGGGACTAGCGGCCTAAGGGGGGACGAGCAGTACTTC
CDR3 protein: CASSLRGTSGLRGDEQYF

D gene: TRBD1
J gene: TRBJ2-7
V gene: TRBV20-1
clone size: many
CDR3 DNA: TGCAGTGCAGGAGGAATCAGGGGGCGAGACGAGCAGTACTTC
CDR3 protein: CSAGGIRGRDEQYF

D gene: TRBD2
J gene: TRBJ2-1
V gene: TRBV6-1
clone size: .
CDR3 DNA: TGTGCCAGCAGTGGGGGACTAGCGGGAGAGTATGAGCAGTTCTTC
CDR3 protein: CASSGGLAGEYEQFF